This T cell receptor (beta chain) was profiled in a study of regulatory T cells in long-lasting Graves disease. Study findings and constraints: TRBV28, TRBJ1-2 and TRBJ2-5 were favored in persistent disease.

Turning to this clonotype: Antigen unknown.

Library construction for TCR beta used iRepertoire HTBI primers and Arm-PCR of CDR3 regions. A single record per CDR3 protein comes from TCRdb applying MiXCR to the multiplex PCR reads. Among some 370,000 distinct CDR3 sequences listed, around 21% were seen once. Described time point: persistent/refractory GD, antithyroid drugs over 5 years with positive TRAb. Extracted PBMC RNA gave rise to the TCR library. Germline-derived CDR1 and CDR2 are LGHDT and YNNKEL (reference sequence). The CDR3 has 16 residues. Germline trimming cut 1 base from V and 4 bases from J; bases unmatched to any gene: 7. This clonotype was obtained from a female donor with Graves disease. This material consisted of peripheral blood mononuclear cells (PBMCs), taken when the disease was refractory, from a patient treated with antithyroid drugs. The chain uses TRBV3-1 and TRBJ2-5; 9 nucleotides line up with TRBD1. CDR3 sequence: CASSQVGTGIRETQYF. CDR3 bases: TGTGCCAGCAGCCAAGTCGGGACAGGGATAAGAGAGACCCAGTACTTC.